Below, 24 T cell receptor beta chains from the same sample are listed, as sequenced in a study of cytomegalovirus exposure and HLA in healthy donors. The PCR was carried out with 60 Vbeta primers and 13 Jbeta primers. The data were produced by immunoSEQ multiplex PCR, yet TCRdb's version contains in-frame clones alone and is incomplete. This sample yields roughly 60,000 clones, of which 75% to 85% are seen a single time; around 4.5% belongs to the top ten. The sequenced sample was PBMCs. These TCRs come from a man younger than 45 in good health and CMV-seronegative.

The V gene is TRBV18, the J gene TRBJ1-4; D unclear. The CDR3 has 14 amino acids. With 3 bases removed from V and 5 bases from J, the gap between germline ends came to 10 bases. Looked up from germline, CDR1 is KGHSH and CDR2 is LQKENI. CDR3 region: CASSPTGRNEKLFF. The CDR3 region has the DNA TGTGCCAGCTCACCTACCGGGAGGAATGAAAAACTGTTTTTT.

CDR3 DNA sequence: TGTGCCAGCAGTCTCGACAGGCCTAACAGCAATCAGCCCCAGCATTTT. Translated, it gives CASSLDRPNSNQPQHF. J is TRBJ1-5 and V is TRBV27, with D tentatively TRBD1 (6 bases). V dropped 5 bases and J dropped 1 base, with 15 bases sitting between them. Germline V gene sequence: CDR1 MNHEY, CDR2 SMNVEV (reference sequence). The CDR3 runs 16 residues.

The chain uses TRBV4-1 and TRBJ1-6; the D gene is possibly TRBD1 (6 bases). Trimming removed 4 bases at V and 7 bases at J, with 14 bases between. Per germline, CDR1 MGHRA and CDR2 YSYEKL. The CDR3 sequence is 15 residues long. CDR3 residues: CASSLGQTNNSPLHF. The CDR3 nucleotides are TGCGCCAGCAGCCTCGGACAGACGAACAATTCACCCCTCCACTTT.

The chain combines TRBV9 with TRBJ1-3; 8 bases fit TRBD1. Germline assignment: CDR1 SGDLS and CDR2 YYNGEE. This CDR3 comprises 14 residues. The V gene end was trimmed by 4 bases and the J gene end by 2 bases; junction bases not matched to a gene: 2. The CDR3 sequence is CASSPRGPGNTIYF. In nucleotides, the CDR3 is TGTGCCAGCAGCCCCAGGGGGCCTGGAAACACCATATATTTT.

This clone came up once. The J gene is TRBJ2-1, the V gene TRBV10-3; 7 nucleotides agree with TRBD1. Looked up from germline, CDR1 is ENHRY and CDR2 is SYGVKD. The CDR3 runs 16 residues. J gave up 7 bases and V 0 bases, and 9 bases lay outside the gene matches. The CDR3 loop is CAISESSGTAQNEQFF. CDR3 DNA: TGTGCCATCAGTGAGTCATCCGGGACAGCTCAGAATGAGCAGTTCTTC.

This clone was observed a handful of times. The chain carries TRBV7-9 and TRBJ1-4; possible D gene TRBD1, 5 bases. Looked up from germline, CDR1 is SEHNR and CDR2 is FQNEAQ (reference sequence). The CDR3 has 13 residues. Between the trimmed V and J ends, which lost 4 bases and 4 bases, there was a span of 7 bases. CDR3 residues: CASSSDSNEKLFF. In DNA, the CDR3 is TGTGCCAGCAGCTCAGACAGTAATGAAAAACTGTTTTTT.

J is TRBJ1-1 and V is TRBV7-9, with D unresolved. The germline CDR1 and CDR2 sequences are SEHNR and FQNEAQ (reference sequence). This CDR3 has 13 residues. Trimming removed 5 bases from V and 8 bases from J, with 15 bases in between. In nucleotides, the CDR3 is TGTGCCAGCAGCCCCACCGGGAATAACGAAGCTTTCTTT. The encoded protein is CASSPTGNNEAFF.

The V gene is TRBV25-1, the J gene TRBJ1-2; 9 bases match TRBD1. J gave up 6 bases and V 3 bases, and 2 bases lay outside the gene matches. The germline gives CDR1 MGHDK, CDR2 SYGVNS. The CDR3 is 13 residues long. CDR3 DNA: TGTGCCAGCAGTGATAGGGACAGGGATGGCTACACCTTC. Translation gives CASSDRDRDGYTF.

The chain combines TRBV2 with TRBJ2-1, with D possibly being TRBD2 (5 bases). The CDR3 runs to 14 residues. From germline, CDR1 is SNHLY and CDR2 FYNNEI. The germline V and J ends were trimmed by 10 bases and 0 bases, with 13 bases remaining between them. CDR3 loop: CATDKGSSYNEQFF. DNA for the CDR3: TGTGCCACCGACAAAGGGAGCTCCTACAATGAGCAGTTCTTC.

V and J are TRBV4-3 and TRBJ2-7, with 16 bases matching TRBD2. V lost 0 bases to trimming and J lost 7 bases; unmatched junction nucleotides: 3. The CDR3 spans 16 residues. The germline V gene encodes CDR1 LGHNA and CDR2 YSLEER. The CDR3 DNA is TGCGCCAGCAGCCAAGATCCGGGACTAGCGGGAGGGGAGCAGTACTTC. Protein product: CASSQDPGLAGGEQYF.

The J gene is TRBJ1-1, the V gene TRBV6-5; 11 positions match TRBD1. CDR1 is MNHEY and CDR2 is SVGAGI in the germline V gene. The CDR3 is 14 amino acids. The trim removed 5 bases at V and 2 bases at J, leaving 1 base unmatched. Here the CDR3 reads CASSGQGANTEAFF. The CDR3 DNA follows: TGTGCCAGCAGTGGACAGGGGGCAAACACTGAAGCTTTCTTT.

This chain connects TRBV7-8 to TRBJ1-1, with 8 bases identical to TRBD1. With 5 bases clipped from V and 2 bases from J, the junction kept 10 bases outside the gene matches. Germline V gives CDR1 SGHVS, CDR2 FQNEAQ. CDR3 length: 16 amino acids. The CDR3 bases are TGTGCCAGCAGCCAACCTCCGGACAGGGAAAACACTGAAGCTTTCTTT. Translating gives CASSQPPDRENTEAFF.

V gene TRBV15 combines with J gene TRBJ1-1; weak D call: TRBD1 (5 bases). Germline V lookup: CDR1 LNHNV, CDR2 YYDKDF (reference sequence). There are 15 residues in the CDR3. Trimming removed 3 bases at V and 0 bases at J, with 11 bases between. The CDR3 bases are TGTGCCACCAGCAGCGAGGACACCGTGAACACTGAAGCTTTCTTT. It translates to CATSSEDTVNTEAFF. Full variable domain (remainder filled in from reference TRBV15 and TRBJ1-1): DAMVIQNPRYQVTQFGKPVTLSCSQTLNHNVMYWYQQKSSQAPKLLFHYYDKDFNNEADTPDNFQSRRPNTSFCFLDIRSPGLGDTAMYLCATSSEDTVNTEAFFGQGTRLTVV.

J is TRBJ2-5 and V is TRBV19; 9 nucleotides line up with TRBD1. The better agreement between TRBJ2-7 and the DNA end casts doubt on the J call. Germline-derived CDR1 and CDR2 are LNHDA and SQIVND (reference sequence). The CDR3 runs 14 residues. Here the CDR3 DNA reads TGTGCCAGTAGTACTTGGGACAGGGATGACGAGCAGTACTTC. It encodes CASSTWDRDDEQYF.

The chain is built from TRBV13 and TRBJ2-1; TRBD1 matches at 10 bases. Per the germline V gene, CDR1 is PRHDT and CDR2 is FYEKMQ (reference sequence). The CDR3 runs to 15 residues. The junction had 5 bases not matched to a gene; V was cut back by 5 bases and J by 4 bases. In DNA form, the CDR3 reads TGTGCCAGCAGCCCCTTGGGACAGGGGTACAATGAGCAGTTCTTC. Translated, it gives CASSPLGQGYNEQFF.

The chain is built from TRBV2 and TRBJ1-2, with D possibly being TRBD1 (6 bases). Germline-derived CDR1 and CDR2 are SNHLY and FYNNEI. V lost 8 bases, J lost 4 bases, and 20 bases lay in between. This CDR3 has 15 residues. CDR3 residues: CASLDYREAFYGYTF. As DNA, the CDR3 is TGTGCCAGCTTGGATTACAGGGAAGCTTTCTATGGCTACACCTTC.

The chain carries TRBV2 and TRBJ2-7; TRBD1 matches at 9 bases. The CDR3 runs to 14 residues. V trimming: 6 bases; J trimming: 9 bases; junction bases outside the gene matches: 12. Germline V CDR1 and CDR2: SNHLY, FYNNEI. CDR3 nucleotides: TGTGCCAGCAGCGCCGGGACAGGGATGTTCGGGCAGTACTTC. Translation: CASSAGTGMFGQYF.

V gene TRBV7-2 combines with J gene TRBJ2-7; TRBD2 matches 12 bases. There are 15 residues in the CDR3. V lost 5 bases to trimming and J lost 6 bases; unmatched junction nucleotides: 8. Germline V CDR1 and CDR2: SGHTA, FQGNSA. The CDR3 loop is CASSRLAGEVSEQYF. CDR3 nucleotides: TGTGCCAGCAGCCGACTAGCGGGAGAGGTCTCCGAGCAGTACTTC.

The chain recombines TRBV9 with TRBJ2-5; 10 nucleotides agree with TRBD2. This CDR3 is 15 amino acids long. Germline trimming cut 4 bases from V and 2 bases from J; bases unmatched to any gene: 5. Germline CDR1 and CDR2: SGDLS and YYNGEE. DNA for the CDR3: TGTGCCAGCAGCACTCCACTAGCGGGGCAAGAGACCCAGTACTTC. Encoded protein: CASSTPLAGQETQYF.

The J gene is TRBJ2-7, the V gene TRBV7-8, with a tentative D call TRBD2 (5 bases). CDR1 and CDR2 (germline): SGHVS, FQNEAQ. The CDR3 contains 16 residues. V dropped 6 bases and J dropped 4 bases, with 22 bases sitting between them. The CDR3 sequence: CASSFFKKRAAYEQYF. The CDR3 DNA sequence: TGTGCCAGCAGTTTTTTCAAGAAGAGGGCGGCTTACGAGCAGTACTTC.

This sequence joins TRBV25-1 and TRBJ1-1, with 8 bases that match TRBD1. CDR1 and CDR2 (germline): MGHDK, SYGVNS. The CDR3 runs 16 residues. J lost 1 base, V lost 0 bases, and 4 bases had no gene match. The CDR3 here is CASSEYSQGANTEAFF. The CDR3 DNA reads TGTGCCAGCAGTGAATATTCGCAGGGGGCGAACACTGAAGCTTTCTTT. Using reference TRBV25-1 and TRBJ1-1 for the parts outside the CDR3, the full variable domain is EADIYQTPRYLVIGTGKKITLECSQTMGHDKMYWYQQDPGMELHLIHYSYGVNSTEKGDLSSESTVSRIRTEHFPLTLESARPSHTSQYLCASSEYSQGANTEAFFGQGTRLTVV.

The table lists this clone with a count of one. V and J are TRBV7-3 and TRBJ2-5; TRBD2 agrees at 7 bases. V trimming: 5 bases; J trimming: 3 bases; junction bases outside the gene matches: 9. Germline V gene lookup returns CDR1 SGHTA and CDR2 FQGTGA. CDR3 length: 15 amino acids. CDR3 amino acids: CASSPGRGTKETQYF. The CDR3 nucleotides are TGTGCCAGCAGCCCGGGGCGGGGGACCAAAGAGACCCAGTACTTC.

The sample holds a few counts of this clone. Other DNA sequences in this specimen translate into the identical CDR3. The rearrangement links TRBV6-5 to TRBJ2-4; TRBD1 is a possible D gene (8 bases). V lost 2 bases to trimming and J lost 10 bases, with 18 bases between them. The CDR3 has 15 amino acids. Germline values: CDR1 MNHEY, CDR2 SVGAGI. CDR3 DNA sequence: TGTGCCAGCAGTTACGCCCAGACAGGGGAGGGTATTCAGTACTTC. Its protein is CASSYAQTGEGIQYF.

This clone was counted only a few times. The rearrangement links TRBV5-1 to TRBJ1-1; the D is unclear. The CDR3 spans 13 residues. Germline CDR1 reads SGHRS; CDR2 reads YFSETQ. V was clipped by 0 bases and J by 5 bases, with 8 bases between them. The CDR3 spells CASSLDSGTEAFF. The DNA for the CDR3 is TGCGCCAGCAGCTTGGACAGCGGGACTGAAGCTTTCTTT. The full variable domain, completed using reference TRBV5-1 and TRBJ1-1, is KAGVTQTPRYLIKTRGQQVTLSCSPISGHRSVSWYQQTPGQGLQFLFEYFSETQRNKGNFPGRFSGRQFSNSRSEMNVSTLELGDSALYLCASSLDSGTEAFFGQGTRLTVV.